Shown below are 14 T cell receptor beta chains from a single sample sequenced in a study of cytomegalovirus exposure and HLA in healthy donors. PCR primers comprised 60 Vbeta and 13 Jbeta primers. Clones were sequenced by immunoSEQ multiplex PCR, and TCRdb holds only the in-frame ones, with some missing. Of around 170,000 clones listed, around 86% were seen once; the top ten hold 0.8%. The specimen sequenced was PBMCs. The source is a woman aged 18-29 years in good health and CMV-seronegative.

This CDR3 is CASSPGSLAGGPTYNEQFF. The CDR3 DNA reads TGTGCCAGCAGCCCGGGGAGTCTAGCGGGAGGCCCCACCTACAATGAGCAGTTCTTC. The J gene is TRBJ2-1, the V gene TRBV5-4, with TRBD2 matching over 11 bases. The length of the CDR3 is 19 residues. Trimming cost V 4 bases and J 2 bases; bases outside gene matches: 14. Germline assignment: CDR1 SGHNT and CDR2 YYREEE (reference sequence).

The genes are TRBV28 and TRBJ2-7, with D perhaps TRBD1 (6 bases). Germline CDR1 MDHEN, CDR2 SYDVKM. CDR3 length equals 15 residues. The germline V and J ends were trimmed by 3 bases and 2 bases, with 14 bases remaining between them. DNA for the CDR3: TGTGCCAGCAGTTTCTACCGGACAGCCCCCTACGAGCAGTACTTC. Translating gives CASSFYRTAPYEQYF.

The chain has TRBV5-1 and TRBJ2-7, with 12 bases fitting TRBD1. The CDR3 has 15 residues. V shed 3 bases, J shed 5 bases, and the junction held 6 bases outside the gene matches. Germline V gene lookup returns CDR1 SGHRS and CDR2 YFSETQ. The DNA for the CDR3 is TGCGCCAGCAGCTCAATTGGGACAGGGGGCAACGAGCAGTACTTC. It yields the protein CASSSIGTGGNEQYF.

Points on this clone: Other nucleotide sequences from this sample produce the same CDR3. This chain connects TRBV18 to TRBJ1-1; D unresolved. This CDR3 is 13 amino acids long. V was cut by 2 bases and J by 4 bases, with 8 bases left in between. The V gene's germline CDR1 is KGHSH and CDR2 LQKENI. In DNA, the CDR3 is TGTGCCAGCTCACCAGGGCAGACCACTGAAGCTTTCTTT. It translates to CASSPGQTTEAFF.

This clone was observed a single time. V gene TRBV10-2 combines with J gene TRBJ2-5; 14 nucleotides agree with TRBD2. V shed 6 bases, J shed 5 bases, and the junction held 5 bases outside the gene matches. Germline V gives CDR1 WSHSY, CDR2 SAAADI. The CDR3 is 15 amino acids. The CDR3 DNA follows: TGCGCCAGCAGCGGGGGACTAGCGGGAGTTGAGACCCAGTACTTC. Its protein product is CASSGGLAGVETQYF.

The chain joins TRBV28 to TRBJ2-7, with TRBD2 matching 7 bases. CDR3 length: 14 residues. V lost 6 bases to trimming and J lost 0 bases; unmatched junction nucleotides: 5. Germline-derived CDR1 and CDR2 are MDHEN and SYDVKM. CDR3: CASSSGVNSYEQYF. In DNA, the CDR3 is TGTGCCAGCAGCAGCGGGGTCAACTCCTACGAGCAGTACTTC. Together with reference TRBV28 and TRBJ2-7, the CDR3 gives the full variable domain: DVKVTQSSRYLVKRTGEKVFLECVQDMDHENMFWYRQDPGLGLRLIYFSYDVKMKEKGDIPEGYSVSREKKERFSLILESASTNQTSMYLCASSSGVNSYEQYFGPGTRLTVT.

The chain is built from TRBV7-9 and TRBJ1-2; TRBD1 aligns across 8 bases. With 1 base clipped from V and 4 bases from J, the junction kept 5 bases outside the gene matches. Germline V gene data show CDR1 as SEHNR and CDR2 as FQNEAQ (reference sequence). CDR3 size: 15 residues. For the CDR3, the DNA is TGTGCCAGCAGCTTAGTGGGGACAGGAGGCTATGGCTACACCTTC. As protein: CASSLVGTGGYGYTF.

The chain uses TRBV11-3 and TRBJ1-1; D possibly corresponds to TRBD1 (5 bases). This CDR3 has 13 amino acids. Between the trimmed V and J ends, which lost 4 bases and 2 bases, there was a span of 8 bases. CDR1 and CDR2 from the germline V gene are SGHNT and YENEEA. CDR3 sequence reads: CASSYGGNTEAFF. For the CDR3, the DNA is TGTGCCAGCAGCTACGGGGGTAACACTGAAGCTTTCTTT.

The rearrangement links TRBV12-5 to TRBJ2-1; 7 positions match TRBD2. Unmatched junction bases numbered 14, after V lost 7 bases and J lost 8 bases. The length of the CDR3 is 15 residues. Per germline, CDR1 LGHNT and CDR2 FRNRAP. The CDR3 nucleotides read TGTGCTAGTGTGGCGTGGGAGGGAGGGTCTGATGAGCAGTTCTTC. Its translation: CASVAWEGGSDEQFF.

The J gene is TRBJ2-7, the V gene TRBV4-1, with unresolved D. In germline, CDR1 is MGHRA, CDR2 YSYEKL. CDR3 length equals 13 residues. V lost 4 bases to trimming and J lost 3 bases, with 10 bases between them. CDR3 sequence: CASSPNQNYEQYF. The CDR3 nucleotides are TGCGCCAGCAGCCCGAATCAGAACTACGAGCAGTACTTC.

This clone was observed a few times. The chain combines TRBV5-1 with TRBJ2-5; TRBD2 matches at 8 bases. V was clipped by 4 bases and J by 4 bases; unmatched bases: 6. This CDR3 region has 14 residues. Germline values: CDR1 SGHRS, CDR2 YFSETQ. CDR3 bases: TGCGCCAGCAGCCCGGGGGGGCCCACAGAGACCCAGTACTTC. As protein: CASSPGGPTETQYF.

The chain recombines TRBV5-4 with TRBJ1-2; D is perhaps TRBD1 (6 bases). Germline-derived CDR1 and CDR2 are SGHNT and YYREEE (reference sequence). V dropped 0 bases and J dropped 1 base, with 16 bases sitting between them. The CDR3 extends over 17 amino acids. As DNA, the CDR3 is TGTGCCAGCAGCTTGGTTACAGGGAGTCTCGTTAACTATGGCTACACCTTC. Translated: CASSLVTGSLVNYGYTF.

The V gene is TRBV27, the J gene TRBJ1-2, with D possibly being TRBD1 (5 bases). The germline V and J ends were trimmed by 6 bases and 4 bases, with 21 bases remaining between them. Germline V gene data show CDR1 as MNHEY and CDR2 as SMNVEV (reference sequence). The CDR3 contains 16 residues. The CDR3 region has the DNA TGTGCCAGCAGACTCACATGGCCGGGGGTAGGCTATGGCTACACCTTC. Protein sequence: CASRLTWPGVGYGYTF.

The chain carries TRBV23-1 and TRBJ2-7; D possibly corresponds to TRBD2 (6 bases). TRBV23-1 is given ORF status, its function remaining uncertain. The germline V and J ends were trimmed by 5 bases and 5 bases, with 13 bases remaining between them. This CDR3 has 13 residues. CDR3 protein: CASSTTSSHEQYF. The CDR3 nucleotides are TGCGCCAGCAGTACGACTAGTTCGCACGAGCAGTACTTC.